This TCR beta chain was documented in a study of technical replicates of blood from several donors. This CDR3 comprises 14 residues. Germline CDR1 and CDR2: SGHRS and YFSETQ. V dropped 6 bases and J dropped 6 bases, with 16 bases sitting between them. Profiling relied on immunoSEQ multiplex PCR, and the TCRdb table lists in-frame clones only, not all of them. The sample shows about 73,000 clones, 90% of them seen only once. Input material: PBMCs. The chain joins TRBV5-1 to TRBJ2-1, with a tentative D call TRBD2 (5 bases). This clonotype was sampled from a human donor in good health. Some clones in this sample may be carry-over from other donors' samples. CDR3 protein: CASKKASSVNEQFF. Here the CDR3 DNA reads TGCGCCAGCAAAAAGGCTAGCTCGGTCAATGAGCAGTTCTTC.